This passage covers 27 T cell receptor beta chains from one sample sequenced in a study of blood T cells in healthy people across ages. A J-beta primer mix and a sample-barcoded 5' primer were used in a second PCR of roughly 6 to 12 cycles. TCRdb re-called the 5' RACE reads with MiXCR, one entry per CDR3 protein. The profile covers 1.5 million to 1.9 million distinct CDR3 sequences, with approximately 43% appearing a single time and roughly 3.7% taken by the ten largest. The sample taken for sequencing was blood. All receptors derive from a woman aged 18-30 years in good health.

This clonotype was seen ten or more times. CDR3 in amino acids: CAISVGTSGQGNNEQFF. The DNA for the CDR3 is TGTGCCATCAGTGTTGGGACCTCCGGACAGGGGAACAATGAGCAGTTCTTC. The chain has TRBV10-3 and TRBJ2-1; 9 bases fit TRBD1. This CDR3 contains 17 residues. Germline CDR1 ENHRY, CDR2 SYGVKD. The trim removed 4 bases at V and 5 bases at J, leaving 12 bases unmatched.

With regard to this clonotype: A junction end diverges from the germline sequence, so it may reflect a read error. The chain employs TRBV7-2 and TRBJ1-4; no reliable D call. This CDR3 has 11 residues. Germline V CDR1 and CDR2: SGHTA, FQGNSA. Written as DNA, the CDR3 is TGTGTCAGCAGCTTAACGGGAAAACTGTTTTTT. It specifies CVSSLTGKLFF.

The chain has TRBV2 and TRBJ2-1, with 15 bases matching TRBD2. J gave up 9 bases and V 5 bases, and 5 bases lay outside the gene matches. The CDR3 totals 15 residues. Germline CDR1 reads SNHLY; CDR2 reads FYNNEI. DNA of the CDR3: TGTGCCAGCAGTTGGACTAGCGGGGGGGCGGCTGAGCAGTTCTTC. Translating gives CASSWTSGGAAEQFF.

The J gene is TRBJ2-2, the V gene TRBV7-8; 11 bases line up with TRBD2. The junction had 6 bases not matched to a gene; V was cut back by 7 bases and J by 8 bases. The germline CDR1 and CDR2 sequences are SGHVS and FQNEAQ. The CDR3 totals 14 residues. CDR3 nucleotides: TGTGCCAGCAAACTAGCGGGAGCTTTAGGGGAGCTGTTTTTT. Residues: CASKLAGALGELFF.

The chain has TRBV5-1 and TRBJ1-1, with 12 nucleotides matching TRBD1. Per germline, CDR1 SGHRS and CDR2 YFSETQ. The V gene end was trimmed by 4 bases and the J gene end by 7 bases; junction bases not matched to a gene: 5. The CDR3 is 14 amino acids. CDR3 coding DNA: TGCGCCAGCAGCGGGGGACAGGGGGCGGGTGAAGCTTTCTTT. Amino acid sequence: CASSGGQGAGEAFF.

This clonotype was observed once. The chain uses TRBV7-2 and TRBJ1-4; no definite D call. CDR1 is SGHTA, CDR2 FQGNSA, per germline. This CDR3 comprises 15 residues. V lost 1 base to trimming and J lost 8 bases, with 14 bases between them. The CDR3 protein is CASSLDPNGKEKLFF. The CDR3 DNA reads TGTGCCAGCAGCTTAGATCCGAATGGAAAGGAAAAACTGTTTTTT.

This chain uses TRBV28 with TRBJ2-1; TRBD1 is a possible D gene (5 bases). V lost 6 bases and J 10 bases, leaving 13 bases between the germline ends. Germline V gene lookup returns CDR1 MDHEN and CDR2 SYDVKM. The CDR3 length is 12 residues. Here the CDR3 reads CASRPGFQEQFF. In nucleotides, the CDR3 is TGTGCCAGCAGGCCAGGGTTCCAGGAGCAGTTCTTC.

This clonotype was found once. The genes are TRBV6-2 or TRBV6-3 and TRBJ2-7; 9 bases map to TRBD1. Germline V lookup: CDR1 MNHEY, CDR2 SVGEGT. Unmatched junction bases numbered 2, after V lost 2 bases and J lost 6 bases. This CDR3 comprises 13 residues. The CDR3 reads CASSYKTGGEQYF. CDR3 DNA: TGTGCCAGCAGTTACAAGACAGGGGGCGAGCAGTACTTC.

CDR3 sequence reads: CASSFMHGSYNEQFF. As DNA, the CDR3 is TGTGCCAGCAGTTTTATGCATGGTTCGTACAATGAGCAGTTCTTC. V is TRBV12-3 or TRBV12-4 and J is TRBJ2-1; D not certain. This CDR3 comprises 15 residues. V dropped 3 bases and J dropped 4 bases, with 13 bases sitting between them.

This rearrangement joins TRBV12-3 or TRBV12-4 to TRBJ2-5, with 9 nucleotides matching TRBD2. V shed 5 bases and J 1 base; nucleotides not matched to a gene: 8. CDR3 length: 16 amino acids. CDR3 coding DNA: TGTGCCAGCAGTCCTTCTAGCGGGGACCTCCAAGAGACCCAGTACTTC. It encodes CASSPSSGDLQETQYF.

This CDR3 is CASSIWGRASAGELFF. CDR3 sequence (DNA): TGTGCCAGTAGTATCTGGGGCAGGGCGAGCGCCGGGGAGCTGTTTTTT. The chain employs TRBV19 and TRBJ2-2, with D tentatively TRBD1 (5 bases). CDR1 LNHDA and CDR2 SQIVND come from the germline V gene (reference sequence). CDR3 length equals 16 residues. Trimming took 3 bases from V and 6 from J, leaving 17 bases between them.

The chain's CDR3 is CASSQSGRTALAEQFF. The CDR3 DNA reads TGTGCCAGCAGCCAGTCGGGACGGACGGCCCTTGCTGAGCAGTTCTTC. The V and J genes are TRBV3-1 and TRBJ2-1, with D perhaps given as TRBD1 or TRBD2 (5 bases each). With 3 bases removed from V and 9 bases from J, the gap between germline ends came to 21 bases. Germline CDR1 is LGHDT and CDR2 is YNNKEL (reference sequence). There are 16 residues in the CDR3.

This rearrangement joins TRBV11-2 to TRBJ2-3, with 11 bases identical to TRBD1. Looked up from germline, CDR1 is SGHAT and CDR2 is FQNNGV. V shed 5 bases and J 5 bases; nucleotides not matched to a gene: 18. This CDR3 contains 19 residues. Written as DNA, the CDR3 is TGTGCCAGCAGCCGGACAGGGGGCGGTTCACCCCCACCTAGAGATACGCAGTATTTT. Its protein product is CASSRTGGGSPPPRDTQYF.

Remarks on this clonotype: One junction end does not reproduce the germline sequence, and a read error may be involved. CDR3 region: CASSLFRGTANNEAFF. The CDR3 bases are TGCGCCAGCAGCTTGTTCCGTGGGACAGCGAACAATGAAGCTTTCTTT. V gene TRBV5-1 combines with J gene TRBJ1-1; TRBD1 agrees at 7 bases. This CDR3 has 16 amino acids. Germline CDR1 and CDR2: SGHRS and YFSETQ.

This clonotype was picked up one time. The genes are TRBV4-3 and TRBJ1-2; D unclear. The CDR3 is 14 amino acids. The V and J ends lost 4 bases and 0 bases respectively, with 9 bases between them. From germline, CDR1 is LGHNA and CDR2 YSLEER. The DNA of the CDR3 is TGCGCCAGCAGCCGCACACCCTCTAACTATGGCTACACCTTC. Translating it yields CASSRTPSNYGYTF.

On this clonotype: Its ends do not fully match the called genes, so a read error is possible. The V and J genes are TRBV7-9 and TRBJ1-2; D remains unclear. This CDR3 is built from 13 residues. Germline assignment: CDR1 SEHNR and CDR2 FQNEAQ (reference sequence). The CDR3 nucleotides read TGTGCCAGCAGCTTAGGGAATACGGCGGGCTACATCTTC. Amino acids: CASSLGNTAGYIF.

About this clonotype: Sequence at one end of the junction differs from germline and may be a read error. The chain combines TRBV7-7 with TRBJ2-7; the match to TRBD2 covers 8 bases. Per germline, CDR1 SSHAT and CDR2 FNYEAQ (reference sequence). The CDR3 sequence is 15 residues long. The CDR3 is CASSLAGTVGDEQYF. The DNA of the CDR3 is TGTGCTAGCAGCTTAGCGGGGACGGTGGGGGATGAGCAGTACTTC.

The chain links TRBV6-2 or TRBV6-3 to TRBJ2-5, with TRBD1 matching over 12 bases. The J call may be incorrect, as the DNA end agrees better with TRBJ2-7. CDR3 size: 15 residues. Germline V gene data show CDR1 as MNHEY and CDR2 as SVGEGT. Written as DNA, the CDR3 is TGTGCCAGCAGTTACGGGGGACAGGGGGCCAACGAGCAGTACTTC. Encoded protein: CASSYGGQGANEQYF.

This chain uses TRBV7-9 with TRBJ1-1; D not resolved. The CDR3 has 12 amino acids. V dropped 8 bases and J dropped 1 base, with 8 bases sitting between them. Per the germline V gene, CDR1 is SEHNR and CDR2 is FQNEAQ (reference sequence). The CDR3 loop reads CASDAGNTEAFF. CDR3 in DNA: TGTGCCAGCGACGCAGGGAACACTGAAGCTTTCTTT. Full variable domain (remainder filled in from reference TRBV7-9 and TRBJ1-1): DTGVSQNPRHKITKRGQNVTFRCDPISEHNRLYWYRQTLGQGPEFLTYFQNEAQLEKSRLLSDRFSAERPKGSFSTLEIQRTEQGDSAMYLCASDAGNTEAFFGQGTRLTVV.

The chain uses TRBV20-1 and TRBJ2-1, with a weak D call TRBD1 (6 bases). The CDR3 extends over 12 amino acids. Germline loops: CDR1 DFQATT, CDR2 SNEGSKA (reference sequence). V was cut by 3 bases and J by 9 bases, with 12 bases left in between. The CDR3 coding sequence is TGCAGTGCTAGTTCAGGGGTGGGTGAGCAGTTCTTC. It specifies CSASSGVGEQFF.

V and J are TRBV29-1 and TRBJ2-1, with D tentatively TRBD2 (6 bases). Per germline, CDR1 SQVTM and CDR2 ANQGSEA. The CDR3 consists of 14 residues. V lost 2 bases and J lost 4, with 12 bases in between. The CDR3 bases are TGCAGCGTTGAAAGCGGGCACAAATACAATGAGCAGTTCTTC. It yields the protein CSVESGHKYNEQFF.

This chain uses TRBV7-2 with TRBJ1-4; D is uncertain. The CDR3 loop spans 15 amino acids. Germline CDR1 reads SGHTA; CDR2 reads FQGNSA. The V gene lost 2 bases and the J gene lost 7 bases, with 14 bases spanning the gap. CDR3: CASSLFLTSGEKLFF. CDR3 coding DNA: TGTGCCAGCAGCTTATTTCTCACCTCGGGTGAAAAACTGTTTTTT.

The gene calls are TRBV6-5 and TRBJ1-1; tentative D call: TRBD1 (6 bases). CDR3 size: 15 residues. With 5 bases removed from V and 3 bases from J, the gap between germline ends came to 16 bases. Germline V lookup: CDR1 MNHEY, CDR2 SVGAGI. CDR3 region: CASSTYYRDDTEAFF. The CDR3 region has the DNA TGTGCCAGCAGTACCTACTACAGGGACGACACTGAAGCTTTCTTT.

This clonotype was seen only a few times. This chain's CDR3 is CASSLATSSRHEQFF. CDR3 DNA: TGTGCCAGCAGTTTAGCGACTAGCTCCCGTCATGAGCAGTTCTTC. The chain joins TRBV12-3 or TRBV12-4 to TRBJ2-1, with TRBD2 matching 7 bases. The CDR3 is 15 residues long. V gave up 0 bases and J gave up 8 bases; unmatched junction bases: 7.

CDR3 in amino acids: CASSSKSTGRTGPLHF. In DNA, the CDR3 is TGTGCCAGCAGCTCGAAATCTACAGGTCGAACGGGACCCCTCCACTTT. The chain carries TRBV5-6 and TRBJ1-6, with D possibly matching TRBD1 (5 bases). V lost 3 bases and J 12 bases, leaving 22 bases between the germline ends. The CDR3 contains 16 residues. CDR1 is SGHDT and CDR2 is YYEEEE in the germline V gene.

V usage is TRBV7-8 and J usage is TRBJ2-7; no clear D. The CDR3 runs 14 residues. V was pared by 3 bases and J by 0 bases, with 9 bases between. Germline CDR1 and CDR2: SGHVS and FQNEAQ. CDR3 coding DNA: TGTGCCAGCAGCTTGCCCTATAACTCCTACGAGCAGTACTTC. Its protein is CASSLPYNSYEQYF. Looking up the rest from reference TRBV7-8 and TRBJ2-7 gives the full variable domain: GAGVSQSPRYKVAKRGQDVALRCDPISGHVSLFWYQQALGQGPEFLTYFQNEAQLDKSGLPSDRFFAERPEGSVSTLKIQRTQQEDSAVYLCASSLPYNSYEQYFGPGTRLTVT.

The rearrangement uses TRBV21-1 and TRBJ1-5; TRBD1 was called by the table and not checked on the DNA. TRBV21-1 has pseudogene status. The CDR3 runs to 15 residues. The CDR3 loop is CASSKGQGANQPQHF. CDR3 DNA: TGTGCCAGCAGCAAAGGACAGGGGGCCAATCAGCCCCAGCATTTT.